The rows below give T cell receptor beta chains drawn from one sample of a study of cytomegalovirus exposure and HLA in healthy donors. Assay used: immunoSEQ multiplex PCR; TCRdb lists only in-frame clones, some missing. The data hold about 120,000 clones, with approximately 67% observed a single time. The sample taken for sequencing was PBMCs. These receptors were obtained from a man in his late teens or twenties in good health and CMV-seronegative. Both conserved end residues are part of each CDR3. The D gene is left open where the match is weak. A clone size is listed for some rows: how often the clone was seen (once, few, many), or a class if it is expanded.

d_call | clone_size | j_call | v_call | cdr3_nt | cdr3_aa
- | - | TRBJ2-7 | TRBV7-7 | TGTGCCAGCAGCCCCACAGGCCGAGAGCAGTACTTC | CASSPTGREQYF
- | - | TRBJ1-4 | TRBV6-5 | TGTGCCAGCAGACCGCAAGCGGCTAATGAAAAACTGTTTTTT | CASRPQAANEKLFF
TRBD2 | few | TRBJ2-5 | TRBV18 | TGTGCCAGCTCACCACAACTAGCGGGAATCCAAGAGACCCAGTACTTC | CASSPQLAGIQETQYF
- | - | TRBJ1-5 | TRBV5-8 | TGTGCCAGCAGCTTGGATGACAGTCTTATGCCCCAGCATTTT | CASSLDDSLMPQHF
TRBD1 | - | TRBJ2-4 | TRBV7-8 | TGTGCCAGCAGCTCCAACGACCGGACAGGGGAAACTCAGTACTTC | CASSSNDRTGETQYF
- | - | TRBJ2-7 | TRBV29-1 | TGCAGCGTGGTAGAGGGCTACGAGCAGTACTTC | CSVVEGYEQYF
- | - | TRBJ1-2 | TRBV4-1 | TGCGCCAGCAGCCAAGATCGGGACACAGACCAGAACTATGGCTACACCTTC | CASSQDRDTDQNYGYTF
TRBD1 | - | TRBJ2-5 | TRBV15 | TGTGCCACCAGCATCTTAGGACAGGGGTTGGAGACCCAGTACTTC | CATSILGQGLETQYF
- | few | TRBJ2-1 | TRBV11-2 | TGTGCCAGCAGCTTAGATCTCCAGGACAATGAGCAGTTCTTC | CASSLDLQDNEQFF
- | - | TRBJ2-3 | TRBV13 | TGTGCCAGCCGGGTGGGGCCTAGCACAGATACGCAGTATTTT | CASRVGPSTDTQYF
TRBD2 | - | TRBJ2-1 | TRBV5-1 | TGCGCCAGCAGCTTTGGGTTTACAGCGGGAGGCTCCAATGAGCAGTTCTTC | CASSFGFTAGGSNEQFF
- | - | TRBJ2-3 | TRBV7-9 | TGTGCCAGCAGCTTAGCAACGGGTTTAGATACGCAGTATTTT | CASSLATGLDTQYF
- | - | TRBJ1-3 | TRBV18 | TGTGCCAGCTCACCAACCCCGTTGGGGAGCTCTGGAAACACCATATATTTT | CASSPTPLGSSGNTIYF
- | - | TRBJ2-7 | TRBV6-5 | TGTGCCAGCAGTTACTCCGGCGGAGGCTCCTACGAGCAGTACTTC | CASSYSGGGSYEQYF
TRBD1 | few | TRBJ1-2 | TRBV6-1 | TGTGCCAGCAGTGAAGGGGGGACAGGGCGACTGCGTGGCTACACCTTC | CASSEGGTGRLRGYTF
- | few | TRBJ2-1 | TRBV6-5 | TGTGCCAGCAGAACCAGGGGTGGAAGCTGGGAGCAGTTCTTC | CASRTRGGSWEQFF
- | few | TRBJ1-2 | TRBV6-5 | TGTGCCAGCAGTTGGGGGCCGGACCACTATGGCTACACCTTC | CASSWGPDHYGYTF
TRBD1 | few | TRBJ1-2 | TRBV5-1 | TGCGCCAGCAGCCGAGACAGGGCCCATGGCTACCCCTTC | CASSRDRAHGYPF
- | - | TRBJ2-3 | TRBV27 | TGTGCCAGCAGTTCTACAGGGAGATCCACAGATACGCAGTATTTT | CASSSTGRSTDTQYF
- | - | TRBJ1-4 | TRBV2 | TGTGCCAGCATAGGTACAGATGAAAAACTGTTTTTT | CASIGTDEKLFF